Listed here are 5 T cell receptor beta chains from one sample, sequenced in a study of blood T cell repertoires in COVID-19. Using immunoSEQ multiplex PCR, the repertoire was profiled, and TCRdb retains in-frame clones only, with some absent. The data show around 150,000 clones, around 90% seen once. Sequences were obtained from peripheral blood. The receptor set was obtained from a man in his 60s with active or convalescent COVID-19.

J is TRBJ1-5 and V is TRBV19; tentative D call: TRBD1 (5 bases). The CDR3 has 13 amino acids. The V gene lost 6 bases and the J gene lost 5 bases, with 11 bases spanning the gap. The germline V gene has CDR1 LNHDA and CDR2 SQIVND (reference sequence). DNA of the CDR3: TGTGCCAGTAGCGTAGACAGCCATCAGCCCCAGCATTTT. Amino acids: CASSVDSHQPQHF.

CDR3 region: CASSPPTGSYNSPLHF. The CDR3 DNA reads TGTGCCAGCAGTCCTCCGACAGGGTCCTATAATTCACCCCTCCACTTT. The rearrangement uses TRBV6-6 and TRBJ1-6, with 7 positions matching TRBD1. CDR3 length equals 16 residues. The junction had 5 bases not matched to a gene; V was cut back by 5 bases and J by 1 base. The germline V gene has CDR1 MNHNY and CDR2 SVGAGI (reference sequence).

The chain uses TRBV5-1 and TRBJ2-2; TRBD1 matches 11 bases. J gave up 5 bases and V 5 bases, and 8 bases lay outside the gene matches. The germline V gene has CDR1 SGHRS and CDR2 YFSETQ. The CDR3 is 16 residues long. The CDR3 DNA reads TGCGCCAGCAGAACCTCCGGGACAGGGGGGACCGGGGAGCTGTTTTTT. The encoded protein is CASRTSGTGGTGELFF.

V gene TRBV2 combines with J gene TRBJ1-2, with TRBD1 matching 10 bases. Germline trimming cut 7 bases from V and 3 bases from J; bases unmatched to any gene: 5. The CDR3 length is 14 residues. The germline V gene has CDR1 SNHLY and CDR2 FYNNEI. The CDR3 nucleotides are TGTGCCAGCACCCGAGGACAGGGGGACTATGGCTACACCTTC. Protein sequence: CASTRGQGDYGYTF.

V gene TRBV28 combines with J gene TRBJ2-6; D is possibly TRBD1 (6 bases). There are 17 residues in the CDR3. V shed 5 bases and J shed 0 bases, with 14 bases lying between them. Germline-derived CDR1 and CDR2 are MDHEN and SYDVKM. The CDR3 here is CASSPPTGSSGANVLTF. In nucleotides, the CDR3 is TGTGCCAGCAGTCCTCCGACAGGCAGCTCTGGGGCCAACGTCCTGACTTTC.